These T cell receptor beta chains were read from a single sample in a study of cytomegalovirus exposure and HLA in healthy donors. Sequencing was performed with immunoSEQ multiplex PCR; in TCRdb, only in-frame clones are kept and a portion is missing. The data contain some 150,000 clones, about 69% of them seen just once; the ten biggest clones take up less than 2.5%. Input material: PBMCs. The receptors shown here come from a human donor in good health. CDR3s include the opening cysteine and the closing phenylalanine or tryptophan. Each record gives: D gene, V gene, J gene, clone size, CDR3 protein, CDR3 DNA. A D gene is named only where the DNA matches it firmly. Rows give clone size only sometimes, using once, few, many, or a class for an expanded clone.

>TRBD1|TRBV5-1|TRBJ1-2|NA
CASSATGTGGLGYTF
TGCGCCAGCAGCGCAACCGGGACAGGGGGCCTTGGCTACACCTTC
>TRBD2|TRBV27|TRBJ2-1|once
CASSLFPGRKRYNEQFF
TGTGCCAGCAGTTTATTCCCCGGGAGGAAACGCTACAATGAGCAGTTCTTC
>NA|TRBV10-2|TRBJ1-4|NA
CASSFSATNEKLFF
TGCGCCAGCAGCTTCAGTGCAACTAATGAAAAACTGTTTTTT
>TRBD1|TRBV6-1|TRBJ1-1|NA
CATTGGGTEAFF
TGTGCCACTACAGGGGGAGGCACTGAAGCTTTCTTT
>NA|TRBV5-1|TRBJ1-1|NA
CASSLGQTEAFF
TGCGCCAGCAGCTTGGGACAAACCGAAGCTTTCTTT
>NA|TRBV7-2|TRBJ1-6|few
CASSAYRDSPLHF
TGTGCCAGCAGCGCCTACAGGGATTCACCCCTCCACTTT
>NA|TRBV5-1|TRBJ2-7|NA
CASSLTGYEQYF
TGCGCCAGCAGCCTCACAGGGTACGAGCAGTACTTC
>TRBD2|TRBV2|TRBJ2-7|once
CASAQAGGSYEQYF
TGTGCCAGCGCGCAAGCGGGGGGGTCCTACGAGCAGTACTTC
>NA|TRBV4-1|TRBJ1-4|NA
CASSQELGAPNEKLFF
TGCGCCAGCAGCCAAGAATTGGGGGCACCTAATGAAAAACTGTTTTTT
>NA|TRBV5-6|TRBJ2-7|few
CASTGVPDGEQYF
TGTGCCAGCACGGGGGTTCCCGACGGCGAGCAGTACTTC
>NA|TRBV7-9|TRBJ2-2|once
CASSSLPGENTGELFF
TGTGCCAGCAGCTCTCTCCCCGGGGAGAACACCGGGGAGCTGTTTTTT
>NA|TRBV18|TRBJ1-1|NA
CASSRGVGTSTEAFF
TGTGCCAGCTCCCGCGGAGTAGGAACGAGCACTGAAGCTTTCTTT
>TRBD2|TRBV9|TRBJ2-2|few
CASSPERGGFGELFF
TGTGCCAGCAGCCCAGAGCGGGGGGGCTTCGGGGAGCTGTTTTTT
>NA|TRBV27|TRBJ1-3|NA
CASSFSIGNTIYF
TGTGCCAGCAGCTTTAGTATCGGAAACACCATATATTTT
>TRBD2|TRBV4-1|TRBJ2-1|NA
CASSQYGGGKNEQFF
TGCGCCAGCAGCCAATACGGCGGGGGGAAGAATGAGCAGTTCTTC
>NA|TRBV4-3|TRBJ2-1|NA
CASSQDQGLVEQFF
TGCGCCAGCAGCCAAGATCAGGGTCTCGTTGAGCAGTTCTTC
>TRBD2|TRBV5-1|TRBJ2-7|NA
CASSLEGSGGSYEQYF
TGCGCCAGCAGCTTGGAGGGTAGCGGGGGTTCCTACGAGCAGTACTTC
>TRBD2|TRBV4-1|TRBJ2-1|few
CASSQGLLAGEYNEQFF
TGCGCCAGCAGCCAAGGCCTACTAGCGGGGGAATACAATGAGCAGTTCTTC
>NA|TRBV7-2|TRBJ1-2|NA
CASSLRGGVGGYTF
TGTGCCAGCAGCTTAAGGGGGGGGGTCGGGGGCTACACCTTC
>TRBD2|TRBV6-6|TRBJ2-7|few
CASRRTSGGSYEQYF
TGTGCCAGCAGGCGGACTAGCGGGGGATCCTACGAGCAGTACTTC
>NA|TRBV9|TRBJ1-2|NA
CASSPEDRSYGYTF
TGTGCCAGCAGCCCCGAAGACAGATCCTATGGCTACACCTTC
>NA|TRBV5-1|TRBJ1-1|NA
CASSPEQNTEAFF
TGCGCCAGCAGCCCCGAACAGAACACTGAAGCTTTCTTT
>NA|TRBV19|TRBJ1-6|NA
CASSIDGRLNSPLHF
TGTGCCAGTAGTATAGACGGGAGGTTAAATTCACCCCTCCACTTT
>NA|TRBV21-1|TRBJ2-3|few
CASSKVKRGGEEDTQYF
TGTGCCAGCAGCAAAGTAAAGCGGGGGGGCGAAGAAGATACGCAGTATTTT
>NA|TRBV7-2|TRBJ2-3|NA
CASSLGLGQGTQYF
TGTGCCAGCAGCTTAGGTTTAGGGCAGGGTACGCAGTATTTT
>TRBD2|TRBV11-3|TRBJ2-1|NA
CASSFGLAEYNEQFF
TGTGCCAGCAGCTTCGGGCTAGCGGAGTACAATGAGCAGTTCTTC
>NA|TRBV19|TRBJ1-2|large
CATWEAGLSYGYTF
TGTGCCACCTGGGAGGCAGGGCTGTCCTATGGCTACACCTTC
>TRBD2|TRBV4-3|TRBJ2-2|once
CASSLERGRLTGELFF
TGCGCCAGCAGCCTGGAGCGGGGGCGACTCACCGGGGAGCTGTTTTTT
>NA|TRBV2|TRBJ2-2|few
CASNWNRVSGELFF
TGTGCCAGCAATTGGAACAGGGTTTCCGGGGAGCTGTTTTTT
>TRBD1|TRBV19|TRBJ2-2|NA
CASSRTGDGGELFF
TGTGCCAGTAGCCGGACAGGGGACGGCGGGGAGCTGTTTTTT
>NA|TRBV7-8|TRBJ2-7|NA
CASSSSERVASYEQYF
TGTGCCAGCAGCTCCTCTGAGCGGGTGGCCTCCTACGAGCAGTACTTC
>TRBD1|TRBV2|TRBJ2-5|NA
CASSRGQGETQYF
TGTGCCAGCAGTAGGGGACAGGGTGAGACCCAGTACTTC
>NA|TRBV10-1|TRBJ1-1|NA
CASSESEGKGPTEAFF
TGCGCCAGCAGTGAGTCGGAGGGGAAGGGGCCCACTGAAGCTTTCTTT
>NA|TRBV18|TRBJ2-2|once
CASSQLVANTGELFF
TGTGCCAGCTCCCAACTCGTAGCAAACACCGGGGAGCTGTTTTTT
>TRBD2|TRBV7-9|TRBJ2-5|NA
CASSDGLAGGKETQYF
TGTGCCAGCAGCGATGGACTAGCGGGGGGCAAAGAGACCCAGTACTTC
>TRBD1|TRBV2|TRBJ2-3|NA
CASSTGQLFEYF
TGTGCCAGCAGTACGGGACAGCTTTTTGAGTATTTT
>TRBD2|TRBV6-6|TRBJ2-1|NA
CASSHPGTRGREQFF
TGTGCCAGCAGCCATCCCGGGACTAGGGGCAGAGAGCAGTTCTTC
>NA|TRBV10-1|TRBJ2-1|NA
CASSGGLLGIGNEQFF
TGCGCCAGCAGTGGCGGACTTCTAGGGATCGGGAATGAGCAGTTCTTC
>TRBD1|TRBV27|TRBJ1-2|NA
CASSQTGGAGYGYTF
TGTGCCAGCAGTCAGACAGGGGGCGCCGGCTATGGCTACACCTTC
>NA|TRBV19|TRBJ2-7|NA
CASSQGPTSYEQYF
TGTGCCAGTAGCCAGGGGCCCACCTCCTACGAGCAGTACTTC
>NA|TRBV7-9|TRBJ1-2|NA
CASSLALTGNYGYTF
TGTGCCAGCAGCTTAGCGCTAACAGGGAACTATGGCTACACCTTC
>TRBD1|TRBV5-1|TRBJ1-2|few
CASSPPSGTGHNYGYTF
TGCGCCAGCAGCCCGCCGAGCGGGACAGGGCATAACTATGGCTACACCTTC
>NA|TRBV19|TRBJ1-1|NA
CASSMGGLGTEAFF
TGTGCCAGTAGTATGGGGGGTCTGGGGACTGAAGCTTTCTTT
>NA|TRBV13|TRBJ2-7|NA
CASSLGAAGWYEQYF
TGTGCCAGCAGCTTAGGTGCGGCGGGGTGGTACGAGCAGTACTTC
>NA|TRBV5-1|TRBJ1-2|NA
CASTSGGPNYGYTF
TGCGCCAGCACCTCGGGGGGGCCCAACTATGGCTACACCTTC